The present TCR beta chain was sequenced within a study of cytomegalovirus exposure and HLA in healthy donors. Overall study context: In a previous analysis, 95 million to 130 million unique TCR beta sequences were found from 150 million to 200 million T cells.

Study findings and constraints: In a later analysis, TCR beta V- and J-gene trimming was associated with a missense DCLRE1C variant. It is likely that the observed cluster of highly shared sequence variants was a sequencing artifact.

Primers: 60 Vbeta forward and 13 Jbeta reverse. Generated by immunoSEQ multiplex PCR, the TCRdb table keeps only in-frame clones and is missing some. The listing records fewer than 150,000 clones. V was pared by 4 bases and J by 1 base, with 10 bases between. Germline lookup yields CDR1 SGHDN and CDR2 FVKESK. This CDR3 is built from 14 residues. For this clone: Its target is unknown.

The TCR sequence derives from a woman aged 60 to 75 in good health and CMV-seronegative. The sequenced sample consisted of PBMCs. J is TRBJ1-2 and V is TRBV14; a possible D gene is TRBD1 (6 bases). The CDR3 reads CASSLGGHNYGYTF. The CDR3 coding sequence is TGTGCCAGCAGCCTAGGGGGACATAACTATGGCTACACCTTC.